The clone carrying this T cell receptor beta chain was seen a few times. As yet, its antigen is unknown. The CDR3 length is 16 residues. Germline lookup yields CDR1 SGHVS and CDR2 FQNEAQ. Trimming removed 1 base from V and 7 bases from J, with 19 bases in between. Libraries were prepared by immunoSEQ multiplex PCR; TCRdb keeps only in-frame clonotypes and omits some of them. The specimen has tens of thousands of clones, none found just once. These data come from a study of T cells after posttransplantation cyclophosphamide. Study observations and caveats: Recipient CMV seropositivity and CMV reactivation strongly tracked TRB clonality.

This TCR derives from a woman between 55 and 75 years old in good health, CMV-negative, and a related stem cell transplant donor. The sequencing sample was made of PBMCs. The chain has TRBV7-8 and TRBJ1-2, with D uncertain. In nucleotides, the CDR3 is TGTGCCAGCAGCTTAGAACGTTCCCTACTTAGATCTGGCTACACCTTC. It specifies CASSLERSLLRSGYTF.